What follows are 7 T cell receptor beta chains derived from one specimen sequenced in a study of cytomegalovirus exposure and HLA in healthy donors. PCR involved 60 Vbeta and 13 Jbeta primers. Sequenced by immunoSEQ multiplex PCR; TCRdb stores in-frame clones only, minus some. Of 90,000 to 110,000 clones detected, 73% appear once; the ten largest clones hold under 10%. Specimen: PBMCs. The receptors shown here come from a man aged 40-49 years in good health and CMV-seronegative.

CDR3 sequence (DNA): TGTGCCAGTAGTATAGCCCCGGGTCGAGAAGCTTTCTTT. Translating gives CASSIAPGREAFF. The V gene is TRBV19, the J gene TRBJ1-1; no clear D gene. Trimming removed 1 base at V and 8 bases at J, with 11 bases between. The CDR3 is made up of 13 amino acids. CDR1 is LNHDA, CDR2 SQIVND, per germline (reference sequence).

The rearrangement joins TRBV30 to TRBJ1-1; D may be TRBD1 (5 bases). Germline CDR1 and CDR2: GTSNPN and SVGIG (reference sequence). There are 13 residues in the CDR3. Trimming took 3 bases from V and 3 from J, leaving 11 bases between them. CDR3 nucleotide sequence: TGTGCCTGGAGCGCCTGGGGGGACACTGAAGCTTTCTTT. Translated: CAWSAWGDTEAFF. The full variable domain, in which reference TRBV30 and TRBJ1-1 provide the parts outside the CDR3, is SQTIHQWPATLVQPVGSPLSLECTVEGTSNPNLYWYRQAAGRGLQLLFYSVGIGQISSEVPQNLSASRPQDRQFILSSKKLLLSDSGFYLCAWSAWGDTEAFFGQGTRLTVV.

In this sample, this clone turned up a few times. CDR3 in DNA: TGCGCCAGCAGCCAACGGGTCTCTGGTGAAGCTTTCTTT. Translated: CASSQRVSGEAFF. This sequence joins TRBV4-3 and TRBJ1-1, with D unresolved. The length of the CDR3 is 13 residues. The germline V gene has CDR1 LGHNA and CDR2 YSLEER. V lost 2 bases to trimming and J lost 7 bases, with 11 bases between them.

This sequence joins TRBV5-6 and TRBJ2-1; D may be TRBD2 (5 bases). With 1 base removed from V and 8 bases from J, the gap between germline ends came to 10 bases. Per germline, CDR1 SGHDT and CDR2 YYEEEE. This CDR3 comprises 13 residues. The CDR3 region is CASSLFLRDEQFF. CDR3 bases: TGTGCCAGCAGCTTGTTTCTGAGGGATGAGCAGTTCTTC.

This sequence joins TRBV5-1 and TRBJ2-7; a possible D gene is TRBD1 (6 bases). There are 17 residues in the CDR3. V shed 4 bases and J shed 3 bases, with 23 bases lying between them. Germline loops: CDR1 SGHRS, CDR2 YFSETQ. CDR3 nucleotide sequence: TGCGCCAGCAGCCCCGTCATCACGTGGGGGCCTATCTACGAGCAGTACTTC. Protein: CASSPVITWGPIYEQYF.

V is TRBV4-1 and J is TRBJ2-7; 7 nucleotides match TRBD1. J gave up 3 bases and V 3 bases, and 11 bases lay outside the gene matches. CDR1 is MGHRA and CDR2 is YSYEKL in the germline V gene. The CDR3 runs to 16 residues. The CDR3 protein is CASSQPSGTASYEQYF. Written as DNA, the CDR3 is TGCGCCAGCAGCCAGCCTTCCGGGACAGCGAGCTACGAGCAGTACTTC.

J is TRBJ1-2 and V is TRBV7-9; the D is unclear. The CDR3 is made up of 16 amino acids. With 5 bases removed from V and 1 base from J, the gap between germline ends came to 17 bases. Germline V gene sequence: CDR1 SEHNR, CDR2 FQNEAQ (reference sequence). This chain's CDR3 is CASSRRLAGNNYGYTF. The CDR3 DNA reads as TGTGCCAGCAGCCGGAGATTGGCGGGTAATAACTATGGCTACACCTTC.